This T cell receptor (beta chain) was obtained from a study of T cells after yellow fever vaccination. TCRdb re-called the 5' RACE reads with MiXCR, one entry per CDR3 protein. The sample lists approximately 120,000 distinct CDR3 sequences; around 15% were seen once. The CDR3 is made up of 13 amino acids. Trimming took 6 bases from V and 7 from J, leaving 16 bases between them. Germline lookup yields CDR1 DFQATT and CDR2 SNEGSKA (reference sequence). V is TRBV20-1 and J is TRBJ1-5, with a tentative D call TRBD1 (6 bases). The sequences come from CD8+ T cells sorted from PBMCs, collected 5 days after the yellow fever booster vaccination. The receptor's source is a man aged 18 to 29 who received the YFV17D yellow fever vaccine. CDR3 sequence (DNA): TGCAGTGCCAATACAGGGAGTGGGCAGCCCCAGCATTTT. Translating gives CSANTGSGQPQHF.